The clone carrying this TCR beta chain was found a few times. The antigen remains unidentified. This entry comes from a study of T cells in localized non-small cell lung cancer. Study results and limitations: Adjacent uninvolved lung tissue had the highest T cell clonality, exceeding tumor.

V lost 5 bases, J lost 5 bases, and 12 bases stayed unmatched. The CDR3 spans 15 residues. Germline-derived CDR1 and CDR2 are SGDLS and YYNGEE. Profiled with immunoSEQ multiplex PCR; TCRdb holds only in-frame clones, not every one. In the table there are fewer than 2,500 clones, around 20% of which are singletons. The rearrangement links TRBV9 to TRBJ1-2; 7 bases map to TRBD1. The sequence was obtained from a man aged 35-69 years with stage I lung adenocarcinoma. The specimen comprised lung tumor tissue, sampled before any cancer treatment. The CDR3 nucleotides are TGTGCCAGCAGTGAAGGGCCAGGGGGACCATATGGCTACACCTTC. It specifies CASSEGPGGPYGYTF.